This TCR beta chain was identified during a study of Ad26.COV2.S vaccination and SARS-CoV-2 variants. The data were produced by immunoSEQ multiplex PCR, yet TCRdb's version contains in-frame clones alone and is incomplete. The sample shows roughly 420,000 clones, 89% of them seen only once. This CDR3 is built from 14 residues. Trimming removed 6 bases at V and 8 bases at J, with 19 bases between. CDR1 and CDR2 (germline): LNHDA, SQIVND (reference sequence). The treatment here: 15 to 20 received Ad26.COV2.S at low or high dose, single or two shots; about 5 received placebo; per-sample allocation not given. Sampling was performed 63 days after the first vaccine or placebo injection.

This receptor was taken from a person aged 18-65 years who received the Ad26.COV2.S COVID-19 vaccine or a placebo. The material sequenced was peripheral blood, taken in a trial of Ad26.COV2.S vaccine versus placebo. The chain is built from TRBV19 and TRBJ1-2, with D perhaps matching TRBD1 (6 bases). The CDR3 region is CASRTRTAQEGYTF. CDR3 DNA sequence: TGTGCCAGTAGGACTCGGACAGCCCAGGAAGGCTACACCTTC.